The present T cell receptor (beta chain) was sequenced within a study of shared clonotypes between healthy human individuals. V lost 5 bases and J 5 bases, leaving 12 bases between the germline ends. The germline V gene encodes CDR1 MDHEN and CDR2 SYDVKM. This CDR3 comprises 14 residues. The protocol was immunoSEQ multiplex PCR, while the TCRdb copy is restricted to in-frame clones and leaves out a portion. Here the sample spans 1,400,000 or so clones, just under 99% being singletons. Caucasian adults residing in Nashville, Tennessee made up all the donors. Sequenced material: naive CD4+ T cells sorted from blood. Sample subset: CD45RA+ positively selected. This chain links TRBV28 with TRBJ2-2; weak D call: TRBD1 (5 bases). The sequence derives from a man aged 25 to 40 in good health. Written as DNA, the CDR3 is TGTGCCAGCAGTGTCAGGGTATTTACCGGGGAGCTGTTTTTT. It translates to CASSVRVFTGELFF.